This TCR beta chain was observed in a study of shared clonotypes between healthy human individuals. CD45RO negativity and positive selection for CCR7 defined naive CD8 cells, a population that excluded terminally differentiated effector memory CD45RA+ cells. Every one of the donors was a Caucasian adult that lived in Nashville, Tennessee. In the original analysis: As immunoSEQ supplied junction-only sequences (without quality scores), filtering differed. TCRdb's table, derived via immunoSEQ multiplex PCR, lists solely in-frame clones and lacks some. V and J calls and clone size are given by that table; D and trimming were obtained from the DNA. The sample contains approximately 810,000 clones, about 91% of which appear only once. Per the germline V gene, CDR1 is SGHTA and CDR2 is FQGNSA. The CDR3 extends over 16 amino acids. The J segment lost 4 bases and the V segment lost 5 bases, leaving 9 bases of the junction unmatched.

The material sequenced was naive CD8+ T cells sorted from blood. The origin of this receptor is a man aged 25 to 45 in good health. The chain links TRBV7-2 to TRBJ2-2; 8 nucleotides align to TRBD2. The DNA for the CDR3 is TGTGCCAGCAGCCAAGGGTTAGCGGGGACCACCGGGGAGCTGTTTTTT. Its protein product is CASSQGLAGTTGELFF.